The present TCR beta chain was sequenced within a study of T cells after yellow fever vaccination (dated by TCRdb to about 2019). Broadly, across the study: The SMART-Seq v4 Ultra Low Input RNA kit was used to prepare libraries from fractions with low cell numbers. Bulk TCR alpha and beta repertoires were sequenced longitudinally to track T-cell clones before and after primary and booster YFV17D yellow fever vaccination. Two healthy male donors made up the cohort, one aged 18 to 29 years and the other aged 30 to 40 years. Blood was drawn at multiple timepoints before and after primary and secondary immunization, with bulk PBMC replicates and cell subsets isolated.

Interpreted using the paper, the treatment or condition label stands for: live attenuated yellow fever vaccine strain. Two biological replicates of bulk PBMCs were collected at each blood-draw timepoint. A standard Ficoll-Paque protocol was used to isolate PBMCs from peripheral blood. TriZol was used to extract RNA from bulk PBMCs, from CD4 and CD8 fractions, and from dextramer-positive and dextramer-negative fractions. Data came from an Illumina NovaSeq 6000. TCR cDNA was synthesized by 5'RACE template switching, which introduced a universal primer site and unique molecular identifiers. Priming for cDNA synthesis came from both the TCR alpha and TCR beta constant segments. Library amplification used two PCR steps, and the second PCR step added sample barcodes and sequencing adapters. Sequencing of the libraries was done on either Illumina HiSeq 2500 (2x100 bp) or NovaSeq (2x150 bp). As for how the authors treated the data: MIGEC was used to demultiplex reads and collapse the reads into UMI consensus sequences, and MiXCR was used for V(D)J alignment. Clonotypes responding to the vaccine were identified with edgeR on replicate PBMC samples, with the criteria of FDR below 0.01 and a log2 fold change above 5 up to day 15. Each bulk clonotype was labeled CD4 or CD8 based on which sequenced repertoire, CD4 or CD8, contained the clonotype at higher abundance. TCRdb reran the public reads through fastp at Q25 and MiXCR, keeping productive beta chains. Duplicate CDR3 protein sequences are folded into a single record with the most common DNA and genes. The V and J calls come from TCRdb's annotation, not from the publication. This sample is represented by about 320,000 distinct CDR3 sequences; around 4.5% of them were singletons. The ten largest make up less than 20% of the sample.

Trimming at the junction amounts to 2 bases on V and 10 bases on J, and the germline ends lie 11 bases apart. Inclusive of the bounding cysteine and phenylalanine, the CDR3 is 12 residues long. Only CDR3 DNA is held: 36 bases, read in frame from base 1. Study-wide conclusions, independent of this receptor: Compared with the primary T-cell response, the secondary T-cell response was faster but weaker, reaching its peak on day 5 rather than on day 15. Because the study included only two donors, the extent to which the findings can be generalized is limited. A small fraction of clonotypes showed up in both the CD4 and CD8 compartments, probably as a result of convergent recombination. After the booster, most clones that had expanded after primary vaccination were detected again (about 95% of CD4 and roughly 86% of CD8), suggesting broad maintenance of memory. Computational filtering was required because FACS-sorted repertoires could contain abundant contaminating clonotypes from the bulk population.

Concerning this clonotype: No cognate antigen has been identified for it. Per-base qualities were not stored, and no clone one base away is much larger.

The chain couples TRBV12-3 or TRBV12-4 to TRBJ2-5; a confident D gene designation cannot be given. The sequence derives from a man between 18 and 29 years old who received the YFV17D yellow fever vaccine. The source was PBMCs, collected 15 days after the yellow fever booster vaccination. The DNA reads TGTGCCAGCAGTTTAAAAAGCCGCGGCCAGTACTTC. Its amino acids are CASSLKSRGQYF.